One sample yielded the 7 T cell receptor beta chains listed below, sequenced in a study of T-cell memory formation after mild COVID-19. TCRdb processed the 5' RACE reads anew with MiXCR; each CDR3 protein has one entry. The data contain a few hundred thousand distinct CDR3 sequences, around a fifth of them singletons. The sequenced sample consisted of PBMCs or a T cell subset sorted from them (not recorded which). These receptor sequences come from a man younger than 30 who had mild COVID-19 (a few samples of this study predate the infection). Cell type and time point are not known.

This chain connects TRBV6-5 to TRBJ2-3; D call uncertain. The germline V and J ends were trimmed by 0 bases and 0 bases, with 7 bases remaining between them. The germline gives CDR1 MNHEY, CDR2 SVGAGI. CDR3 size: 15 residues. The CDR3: CASSYSGSSTDTQYF. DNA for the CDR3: TGTGCCAGCAGTTACTCAGGCTCTAGCACAGATACGCAGTATTTT.

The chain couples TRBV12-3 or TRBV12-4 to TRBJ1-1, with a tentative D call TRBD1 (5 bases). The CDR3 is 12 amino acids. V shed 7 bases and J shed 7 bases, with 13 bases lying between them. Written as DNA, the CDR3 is TGTGCCAGCACCTTCAGACAGAATGAAGCTTTCTTT. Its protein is CASTFRQNEAFF.

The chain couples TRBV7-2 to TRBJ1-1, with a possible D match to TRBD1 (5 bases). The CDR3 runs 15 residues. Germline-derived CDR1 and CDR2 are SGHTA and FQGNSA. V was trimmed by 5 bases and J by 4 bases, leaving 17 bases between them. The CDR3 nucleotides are TGTGCCAGCAGCCTCTGGACACGACTGGGCACTGAAGCTTTCTTT. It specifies CASSLWTRLGTEAFF.

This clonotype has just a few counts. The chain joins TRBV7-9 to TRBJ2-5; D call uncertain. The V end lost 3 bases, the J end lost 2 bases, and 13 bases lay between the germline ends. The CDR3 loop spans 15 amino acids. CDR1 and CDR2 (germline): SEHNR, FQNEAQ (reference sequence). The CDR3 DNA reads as TGTGCCAGCAGCTTCGGTGGGGTTTTTCAAGAGACCCAGTACTTC. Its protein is CASSFGGVFQETQYF.

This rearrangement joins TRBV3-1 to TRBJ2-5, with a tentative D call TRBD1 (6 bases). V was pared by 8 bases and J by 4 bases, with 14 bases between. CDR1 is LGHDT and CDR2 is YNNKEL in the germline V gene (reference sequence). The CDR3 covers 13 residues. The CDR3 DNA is TGTGCCAGCGGCCTCCGAGGGGGAGAGACCCAGTACTTC. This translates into CASGLRGGETQYF.

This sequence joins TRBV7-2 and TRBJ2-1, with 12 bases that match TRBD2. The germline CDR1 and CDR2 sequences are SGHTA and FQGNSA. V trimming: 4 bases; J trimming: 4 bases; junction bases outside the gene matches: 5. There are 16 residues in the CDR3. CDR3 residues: CASSSTSGGGYNEQFF. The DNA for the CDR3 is TGTGCCAGCAGCTCGACTAGCGGGGGTGGATACAATGAGCAGTTCTTC.

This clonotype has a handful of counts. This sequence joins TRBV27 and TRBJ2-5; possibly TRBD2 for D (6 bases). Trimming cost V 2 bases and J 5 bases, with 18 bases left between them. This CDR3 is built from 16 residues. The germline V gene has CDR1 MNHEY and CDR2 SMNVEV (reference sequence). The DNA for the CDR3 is TGTGCCAGCAGTTTAGCGGGGCCCCTCGCTTGGGAGACCCAGTACTTC. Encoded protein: CASSLAGPLAWETQYF.